These T cell receptor beta chains were read from a single sample in a study of blood T cell repertoires in COVID-19. Produced via immunoSEQ multiplex PCR; TCRdb's table is partial and in-frame only. This sample has 270,000 or so clones, with 70% to 85% found just once. The sequenced sample consisted of peripheral blood. These receptors were collected from a human donor with COVID-19, enrolled during active disease. The donor label of this sample is uncertain. The CDR3 runs from the conserved cysteine through the conserved F or W. D genes are given only for firm matches.

j_call v_call d_call cdr3_aa
TRBJ1-2 TRBV5-1 TRBD1 CASSTGDRGRNYGYTF
TRBJ2-5 TRBV28 TRBD2 CASSSLSGIETQYF
TRBJ2-5 TRBV10-2 TRBD2 CASTPGLAGVGETQYF
TRBJ2-1 TRBV6-2/TRBV6-3 TRBD2 CASRPSGIYNEQFF
TRBJ1-6 TRBV5-1 TRBD1 CASSSGDRGPDSPLHF
TRBJ2-1 TRBV10-3 NA CAISGTSYYNEQFF
TRBJ2-7 TRBV6-5 NA CASSSASGGSYF
TRBJ2-3 TRBV13 TRBD2 CASSTTRLAGGRGTDTQYF
TRBJ1-1 TRBV28 NA CASSFQGNTEAFF
TRBJ2-7 TRBV12-5 TRBD2 CASGRGAGGSGNEQYF
TRBJ1-5 TRBV4-1 TRBD1 CASSGQGEGNQPQHF